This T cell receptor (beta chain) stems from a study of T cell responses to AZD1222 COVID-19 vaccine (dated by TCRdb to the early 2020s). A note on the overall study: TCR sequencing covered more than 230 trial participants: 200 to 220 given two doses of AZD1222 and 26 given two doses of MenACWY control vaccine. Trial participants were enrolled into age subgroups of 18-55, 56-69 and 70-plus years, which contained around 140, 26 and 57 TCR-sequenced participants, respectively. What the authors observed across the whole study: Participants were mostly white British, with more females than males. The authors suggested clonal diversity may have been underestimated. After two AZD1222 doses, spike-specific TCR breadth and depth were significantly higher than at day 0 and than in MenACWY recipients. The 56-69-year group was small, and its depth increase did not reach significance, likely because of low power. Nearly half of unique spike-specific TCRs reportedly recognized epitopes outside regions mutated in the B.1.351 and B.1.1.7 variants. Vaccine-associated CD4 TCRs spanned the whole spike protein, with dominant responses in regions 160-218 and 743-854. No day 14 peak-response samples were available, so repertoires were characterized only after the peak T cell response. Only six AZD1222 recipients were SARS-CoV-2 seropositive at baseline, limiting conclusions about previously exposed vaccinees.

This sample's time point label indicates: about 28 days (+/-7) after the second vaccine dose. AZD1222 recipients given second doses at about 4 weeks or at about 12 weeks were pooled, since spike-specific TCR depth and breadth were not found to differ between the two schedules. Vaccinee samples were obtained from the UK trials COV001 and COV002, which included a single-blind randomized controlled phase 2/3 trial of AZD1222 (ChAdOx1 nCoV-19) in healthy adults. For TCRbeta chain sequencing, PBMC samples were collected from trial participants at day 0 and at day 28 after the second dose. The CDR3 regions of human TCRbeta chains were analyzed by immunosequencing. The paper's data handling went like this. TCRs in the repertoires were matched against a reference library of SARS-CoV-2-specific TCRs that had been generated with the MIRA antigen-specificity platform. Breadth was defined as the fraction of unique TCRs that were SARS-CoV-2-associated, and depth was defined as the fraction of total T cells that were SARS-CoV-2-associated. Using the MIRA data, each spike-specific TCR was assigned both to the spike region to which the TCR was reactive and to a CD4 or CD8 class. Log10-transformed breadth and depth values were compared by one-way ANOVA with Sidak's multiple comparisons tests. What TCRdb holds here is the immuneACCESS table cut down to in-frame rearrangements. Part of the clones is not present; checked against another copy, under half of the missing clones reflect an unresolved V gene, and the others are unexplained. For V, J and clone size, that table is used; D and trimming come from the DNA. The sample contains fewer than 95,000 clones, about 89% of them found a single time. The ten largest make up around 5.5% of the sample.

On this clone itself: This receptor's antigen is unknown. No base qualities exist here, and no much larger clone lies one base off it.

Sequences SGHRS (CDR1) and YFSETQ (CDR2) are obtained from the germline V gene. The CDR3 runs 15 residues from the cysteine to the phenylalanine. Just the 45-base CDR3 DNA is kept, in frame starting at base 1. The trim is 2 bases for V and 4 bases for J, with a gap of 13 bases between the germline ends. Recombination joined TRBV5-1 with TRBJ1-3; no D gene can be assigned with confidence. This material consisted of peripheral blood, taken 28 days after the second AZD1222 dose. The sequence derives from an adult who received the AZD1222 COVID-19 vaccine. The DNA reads TGCGCCAGCAGCTTAGGGAGCAGAGAGGGAAACACCATATATTTT. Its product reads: CASSLGSREGNTIYF.